This T cell receptor beta chain was identified in a study of cytomegalovirus exposure and HLA in healthy donors. In the PCR, 60 Vbeta and 13 Jbeta primers were used. The assay was immunoSEQ multiplex PCR, and TCRdb's table has in-frame clones only and misses some. The sample has 170,000 or so clones; roughly four fifths are singletons. The receptor's source is a man aged 50 to 60 in good health and CMV-seronegative. The sample consisted of PBMCs.

DNA for the CDR3: TGTGCCAGCAGGACAGGGGACGGGGAGCAGTACTTC. This sequence encodes CASRTGDGEQYF. V is TRBV6-6 and J is TRBJ2-5; 8 bases are shared with TRBD1. J lost 11 bases, V lost 6 bases, and 8 bases had no gene match. The CDR3 has 12 residues. Germline V gene lookup returns CDR1 MNHNY and CDR2 SVGAGI (reference sequence).